The T cell receptor beta chain described here comes from a study of T cell responses to AZD1222 COVID-19 vaccine. Method: immunoSEQ multiplex PCR; TCRdb's copy keeps in-frame clones and lacks some. Here the sample spans about 180,000 clones, 80% to 90% being singletons. A word on this clone: The antigen is undetermined.

The CDR3 contains 14 residues. Study results and limitations: The breadth and depth of Spike-specific TCRs increased once two AZD1222 doses had been given.

The chain recombines TRBV21-1 with TRBJ2-3; TRBD2, the table's D call, lacks a check against the DNA. TRBV21-1 is a documented pseudogene. This specimen consisted of peripheral blood, obtained on day 0 of AZD1222 vaccination. The sequence was collected from an adult in good health. The CDR3 loop reads CASSSGRGTDTQYF. In nucleotides, the CDR3 is TGTGCCAGCAGCAGCGGGAGAGGGACAGATACGCAGTATTTT.